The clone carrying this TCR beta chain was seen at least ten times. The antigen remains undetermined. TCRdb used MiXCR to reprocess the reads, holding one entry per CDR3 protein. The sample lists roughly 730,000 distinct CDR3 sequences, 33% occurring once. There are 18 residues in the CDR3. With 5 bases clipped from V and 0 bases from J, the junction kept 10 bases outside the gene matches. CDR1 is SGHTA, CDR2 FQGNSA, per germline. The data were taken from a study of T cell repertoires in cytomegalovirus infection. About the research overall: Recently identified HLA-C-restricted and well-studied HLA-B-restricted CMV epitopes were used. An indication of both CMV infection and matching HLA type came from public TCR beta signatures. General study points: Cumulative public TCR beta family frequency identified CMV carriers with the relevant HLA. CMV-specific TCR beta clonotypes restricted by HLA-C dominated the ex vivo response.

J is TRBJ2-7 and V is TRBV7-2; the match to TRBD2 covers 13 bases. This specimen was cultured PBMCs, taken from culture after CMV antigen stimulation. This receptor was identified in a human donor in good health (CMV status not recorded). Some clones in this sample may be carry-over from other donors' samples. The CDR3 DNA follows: TGTGCCAGCAGCAAACTGGGACTAGCGGGAACCCTCTCCTACGAGCAGTACTTC. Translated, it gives CASSKLGLAGTLSYEQYF.